Below, one TCR beta chain is given with its context. The data belong to a study of T cell changes during pregnancy in multiple sclerosis. Sequenced by immunoSEQ multiplex PCR; TCRdb stores in-frame clones only, minus some. The data show 90,000 to 95,000 clones, 90% to 95% seen once. There are 14 residues in the CDR3. Germline V gene data show CDR1 as SGHAT and CDR2 as FQDESV (reference sequence). The ends were cut back, 8 bases at V and 8 bases at J, with 21 bases in the middle. This chain joins TRBV11-1 and TRBJ1-2; D not certain. The sequence was collected from a female donor with multiple sclerosis, enrolled in a pregnancy study. Specimen: peripheral blood, collected in the first trimester of pregnancy. DNA of the CDR3: TGTGCCAGCTCCAACCCGACATCCGATCGGGGCTACACCTTC. Its protein product is CASSNPTSDRGYTF.